The 10 T cell receptor beta chains in this list originate from one sample, sequenced in a study of blood T cell repertoires in COVID-19. Some clones are missing from TCRdb's copy, which holds only in-frame ones; the method was immunoSEQ multiplex PCR. Among fewer than 200,000 clones, about 86% were seen once, and the ten largest hold 3.6%. The source material was PBMCs or T cells enriched from blood (not recorded which). The receptors were sampled from a woman between 50 and 59 years old in a cohort exposed to, infected with or recovered from COVID-19 (not recorded which).

The V call is TRBV6-5, the J call TRBJ1-1; possibly TRBD1 for D (5 bases). Trimming stripped 6 bases from V and 3 bases from J, with 11 bases between. The CDR3 sequence is 13 residues long. Germline CDR1 reads MNHEY; CDR2 reads SVGAGI. The CDR3 DNA reads as TGTGCCAGCAGGACCGGGGGACACACTGAAGCTTTCTTT. Translating it yields CASRTGGHTEAFF.

The chain uses TRBV2 and TRBJ2-5; D may be TRBD2 (6 bases). This CDR3 has 13 amino acids. Germline V gene lookup returns CDR1 SNHLY and CDR2 FYNNEI. V lost 8 bases and J 4 bases, leaving 14 bases between the germline ends. DNA of the CDR3: TGTGCCAGCCGGGACGGAGGGATAGAGACCCAGTACTTC. This translates into CASRDGGIETQYF. Filled out from reference TRBV2 and TRBJ2-5, the complete variable domain reads EPEVTQTPSHQVTQMGQEVILRCVPISNHLYFYWYRQILGQKVEFLVSFYNNEISEKSEIFDDQFSVERPDGSNFTLKIRSTKLEDSAMYFCASRDGGIETQYFGPGTRLLVL.

The chain joins TRBV19 to TRBJ2-1; 8 bases line up with TRBD1. The CDR3 extends over 14 amino acids. Germline V lookup: CDR1 LNHDA, CDR2 SQIVND (reference sequence). Germline trimming cut 4 bases from V and 8 bases from J; bases unmatched to any gene: 7. DNA for the CDR3: TGTGCCAGTAGTACCAGACAGGGGACCCATGAGCAGTTCTTC. Its translation: CASSTRQGTHEQFF.

This rearrangement joins TRBV7-2 to TRBJ1-5, with 7 bases identical to TRBD1. The junction had 12 bases not matched to a gene; V was cut back by 1 base and J by 3 bases. Germline lookup yields CDR1 SGHTA and CDR2 FQGNSA. The CDR3 is 18 residues long. CDR3: CASSLGGTGVVYNQPQHF. CDR3 sequence (DNA): TGTGCCAGCAGCTTAGGGGGCACAGGGGTGGTATACAATCAGCCCCAGCATTTT.

This clone is a singleton in its sample. This sequence joins TRBV5-1 and TRBJ2-7; D is ambiguous. Deletions cut 0 bases from V and 0 bases from J, with 7 bases between. The length of the CDR3 is 14 residues. Germline V gives CDR1 SGHRS, CDR2 YFSETQ. CDR3 in amino acids: CASSLGWSSYEQYF. The CDR3 bases are TGCGCCAGCAGCTTGGGATGGAGCTCCTACGAGCAGTACTTC. The whole variable domain, filled in from reference TRBV5-1 and TRBJ2-7, reads KAGVTQTPRYLIKTRGQQVTLSCSPISGHRSVSWYQQTPGQGLQFLFEYFSETQRNKGNFPGRFSGRQFSNSRSEMNVSTLELGDSALYLCASSLGWSSYEQYFGPGTRLTVT.

This clone was recorded only once. The chain carries TRBV5-6 and TRBJ1-2; no definite D call. Germline V gene lookup returns CDR1 SGHDT and CDR2 YYEEEE. Trimming pared 1 base from V and 3 bases from J, leaving 22 bases between. The CDR3 is 18 amino acids. The CDR3 spells CASSLLNGLTNRDYGYTF. In DNA form, the CDR3 reads TGTGCCAGCAGCTTGCTAAATGGACTCACAAATCGGGACTATGGCTACACCTTC.

V and J are TRBV5-1 and TRBJ2-1; 12 bases fit TRBD2. Germline trimming cut 4 bases from V and 8 bases from J; bases unmatched to any gene: 7. The CDR3 is 15 amino acids. The germline V gene has CDR1 SGHRS and CDR2 YFSETQ. For the CDR3, the DNA is TGCGCCAGCAGCCCTCAGACTAGCGGGAGTGATGAGCAGTTCTTC. Translated, it gives CASSPQTSGSDEQFF. Using reference TRBV5-1 and TRBJ2-1 for the parts outside the CDR3, the full variable domain is KAGVTQTPRYLIKTRGQQVTLSCSPISGHRSVSWYQQTPGQGLQFLFEYFSETQRNKGNFPGRFSGRQFSNSRSEMNVSTLELGDSALYLCASSPQTSGSDEQFFGPGTRLTVL.

This clone was counted only a few times. The J gene is TRBJ1-5, the V gene TRBV6-2 or TRBV6-3, with a possible D match to TRBD1 (6 bases). The CDR3 has 17 residues. Germline V CDR1 and CDR2: MNHEY, SVGEGT. V was trimmed by 6 bases and J by 0 bases, leaving 18 bases between them. CDR3 sequence: CASSPTDSLYSNQPQHF. As DNA, the CDR3 is TGTGCCAGCAGCCCTACGGACAGTCTTTATAGCAATCAGCCCCAGCATTTT.

This clone was seen many times. The chain couples TRBV19 to TRBJ2-7, with D possibly being TRBD2 (5 bases). Germline-derived CDR1 and CDR2 are LNHDA and SQIVND (reference sequence). This CDR3 is 17 amino acids long. Between the trimmed V and J ends, which lost 9 bases and 4 bases, there was a span of 28 bases. The CDR3 sequence is CASSLRAAITPGYEQYF. DNA of the CDR3: TGTGCCAGCTCCCTGAGGGCCGCCATCACCCCGGGGTACGAGCAGTACTTC.

V gene TRBV4-3 combines with J gene TRBJ2-1; D might be TRBD1 (6 bases). Between the trimmed V and J ends, which lost 1 base and 0 bases, there was a span of 10 bases. Germline assignment: CDR1 LGHNA and CDR2 YSLEER. CDR3 length: 16 residues. The CDR3 bases are TGCGCCAGCAGCCAAGGACAGGAGAGCTCCTACAATGAGCAGTTCTTC. It is translated as CASSQGQESSYNEQFF.